This is a list of T cell receptor beta chains from one sample in a study of shared clonotypes between healthy human individuals. TCRdb's table, derived via immunoSEQ multiplex PCR, lists solely in-frame clones and lacks some. The sample shows a few million clones, 85% to 95% of them seen only once. The sample was naive CD4+ T cells sorted from blood. Receptor source: a man between 18 and 35 years old in good health. Both conserved end residues are part of each CDR3. A D gene is named only where the DNA matches it firmly. Only some rows state a clone size, as once, few, many or a class for expanded clones.

V gene,clone size,D gene,J gene,CDR3 DNA,CDR3 protein
TRBV18,.,TRBD1,TRBJ1-6,TGTGCCAGCTCACTTGACGAGGGGGCAGCACAGGGCCCCCTCCACTTT,CASSLDEGAAQGPLHF
TRBV4-1,.,.,TRBJ2-7,TGCGCCAGCAGCCGAAGACTGGACACGAGCTCCTACGAGCAGTACTTC,CASSRRLDTSSYEQYF
TRBV12-5,.,.,TRBJ2-5,TGTGCTAGTGGAACCTACGAGACCCAGTACTTC,CASGTYETQYF
TRBV6-4,few,.,TRBJ2-4,TGTGCCAGCAGTGCACGTTTTCCCCAAGCCAAAAACATTCAGTACTTC,CASSARFPQAKNIQYF
TRBV7-9,.,.,TRBJ1-6,TGTGCCAGCAGCTTAGCGACACATTCACCCCTCCACTTT,CASSLATHSPLHF
TRBV11-1,once,TRBD2,TRBJ2-5,TGTGCCAGCAGCTTTTCTACGGGACTAACCGATGAAGAGACCCAGTACTTC,CASSFSTGLTDEETQYF
TRBV5-4,.,.,TRBJ1-3,TGTGCCAGCAGCTTGGCCGCGGACAGCTCTGGAAACACCATATATTTT,CASSLAADSSGNTIYF
TRBV7-9,.,.,TRBJ2-2,TGTGCCAGCACCTTAGGAGAATCGGGCACCGGGGAGCTGTTTTTT,CASTLGESGTGELFF
TRBV6-6,.,TRBD2,TRBJ2-7,TGTGCCAGCAGTTTCCCGAGCGGGAGCCACTACGAGCAGTACTTC,CASSFPSGSHYEQYF
TRBV2,once,.,TRBJ2-3,TGTGCCAGCAAGGACTCCGAAGCAGATACGCAGTATTTT,CASKDSEADTQYF
TRBV28,.,TRBD2,TRBJ2-1,TGTGCCAGCAGTCCAGGACTAGTAGGTGGCAATGAGCAGTTCTTC,CASSPGLVGGNEQFF
TRBV6-1,.,.,TRBJ2-4,TGTGCCAGCACGGCCAAAAACATTCAGTACTTC,CASTAKNIQYF
TRBV7-9,once,.,TRBJ2-1,TGTGCCAGCAGCTTATTACAGGGTGTAGGCAATGAGCAGTTCTTC,CASSLLQGVGNEQFF
TRBV6-6,once,.,TRBJ1-1,TGTGCCAGCAGTTACTCCCCCCTCAAAAACACTGAAGCTTTCTTT,CASSYSPLKNTEAFF
TRBV2,.,.,TRBJ1-1,TGTGCCAGCACTGTGTGGGCTCCGAACACTGAAGCTTTCTTT,CASTVWAPNTEAFF
TRBV19,.,TRBD1,TRBJ1-5,TGTGCCAGTAGTATCCCCCAGACAGGGAGGGTATGGCAGCCCCAGCATTTT,CASSIPQTGRVWQPQHF
TRBV27,.,TRBD1,TRBJ1-2,TGTGCCAGCAGTTTTGGGACAGGGTATGGCTACACCTTC,CASSFGTGYGYTF
TRBV5-3,.,.,TRBJ1-5,TGTGCCAGAAGCTTATGGCAGCATCAGCCCCAGCATTTT,CARSLWQHQPQHF
TRBV19,.,TRBD1,TRBJ1-5,TGTGCCAGTCGCAGGGGGGCTTATCAGCCCCAGCATTTT,CASRRGAYQPQHF
TRBV11-2,.,TRBD2,TRBJ2-5,TGTGCCAGCAGCTTATCCCAAGCGGGAGTAAGAGAGACCCAGTACTTC,CASSLSQAGVRETQYF
TRBV28,.,TRBD1,TRBJ1-2,TGTGCCAGCAGTTTAAAGGGGGCGGACTATGGCTACACCTTC,CASSLKGADYGYTF
TRBV7-8,.,TRBD2,TRBJ2-5,TGTGCCAGCAGCCTGAGGCCTAGCGGGGGCTATCAAGAGACCCAGTACTTC,CASSLRPSGGYQETQYF
TRBV27,.,TRBD2,TRBJ2-5,TGTGCCAGCAGTTTGTCCGGGGGGGCCTGGGAGACCCAGTACTTC,CASSLSGGAWETQYF
TRBV18,once,.,TRBJ1-2,TGTGCCAGCTCACCGGGTACGCCAGGACCCATCTATGGCTACACCTTC,CASSPGTPGPIYGYTF
TRBV19,.,TRBD1,TRBJ1-4,TGTGCCAGTAGAAGGGACAGGGGGGATGAAAAACTGTTTTTT,CASRRDRGDEKLFF